The clone carrying this T cell receptor beta chain was observed many times. This entry is derived from a study of read filtering for tumor transcriptome and immune sequencing. This library used around 400 ng RNA and molecular barcoded adaptors spanning alpha/delta and beta/gamma chains. TCRdb re-called the reads through MiXCR, storing one row per CDR3 protein. Of 40,000 or so distinct CDR3 sequences in the sample, around 13% were seen once. The CDR3 loop spans 14 amino acids. Germline V gives CDR1 SGHTA, CDR2 FQGNSA. V lost 5 bases and J lost 3; bases outside the gene matches: 3. The TCR was taken from a donor at least 40 years old with multiple myeloma. Sequences were obtained from a population of CD138-negative cells sorted from bone marrow. The V and J genes are TRBV7-2 and TRBJ2-7; 11 bases map to TRBD2. The CDR3 protein is CASSPGTSGYEQYF. The CDR3 nucleotides read TGTGCCAGCAGCCCCGGGACTAGCGGCTACGAGCAGTACTTC.